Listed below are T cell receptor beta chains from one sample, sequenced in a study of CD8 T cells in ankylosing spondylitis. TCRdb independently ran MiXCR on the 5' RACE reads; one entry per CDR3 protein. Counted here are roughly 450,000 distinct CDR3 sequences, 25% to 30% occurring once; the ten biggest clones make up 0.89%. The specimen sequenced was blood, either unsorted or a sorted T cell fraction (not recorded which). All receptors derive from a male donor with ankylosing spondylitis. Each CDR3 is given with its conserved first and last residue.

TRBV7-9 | CASSSAGTDTQYF
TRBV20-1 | CSARQSLGQPQHF
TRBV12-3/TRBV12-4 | CASTPTGGGGEKLFF
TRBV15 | CATSRETGPLYNSPLHF
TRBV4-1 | CASSHLGQTNTGELFF
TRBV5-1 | CASSLRPGTEAFF
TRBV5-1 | CASSLEWRGETQYF
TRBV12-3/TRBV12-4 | CASRPRRAGSTDTQYF
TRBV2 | CASREEAYSNQPQHF
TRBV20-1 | CSARGPGQPGTDTQYF
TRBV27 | CASRLLAELPTEQFF
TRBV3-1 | CASSQVALHNYGYTF
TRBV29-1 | CSVEGQVVPDTQYF
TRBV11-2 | CASSRQLTDEQFF
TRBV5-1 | CASIPSPGNDAYEQYF
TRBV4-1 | CASSQASGSLHTGELFF
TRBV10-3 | CAISDDRGKTEAFF
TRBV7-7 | CATYPIPRTANTGELFF
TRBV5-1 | CASSLVSGGELFF
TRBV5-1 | CASSLEAGDEQYF
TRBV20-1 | CSAARLETDTQYF
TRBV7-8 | CASSLTSGFTGELFF
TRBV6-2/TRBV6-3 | CASTKGGGTDTQYF
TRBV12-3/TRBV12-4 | CASSLYTTGELFF
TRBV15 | CATSRDYDGQNTGELFF
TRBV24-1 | CATSDRDRTTDTQYF
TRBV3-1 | CASSQVQRVVFF
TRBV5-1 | CASSLEVGGQETQYF
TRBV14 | CASSQWGSGNTIYF